This TCR beta chain was observed in a study of blood T cell repertoires in COVID-19. The wider study: Whether acute or convalescent, the COVID-19 samples came from the United States, Italy and Spain. Sources were T cells, B-cell-depleted T cells, or PBMCs; the material itself was cDNA or gDNA.

Germline CDR1 and CDR2: MNHEY and SVGAGI. The ends were cut back, 6 bases at V and 0 bases at J, with 8 bases in the middle. The CDR3 totals 13 residues. Assay used: immunoSEQ multiplex PCR; TCRdb lists only in-frame clones, some missing. This sample has about 85,000 clones, with roughly 89% found just once. This chain links TRBV6-5 with TRBJ1-2; D not certain. This receptor was taken from a woman of 80 years or more with active or convalescent COVID-19. Sequenced material: peripheral blood. Written as DNA, the CDR3 is TGTGCCAGCAGGCCACAAGCTAACTATGGCTACACCTTC. Residues: CASRPQANYGYTF.